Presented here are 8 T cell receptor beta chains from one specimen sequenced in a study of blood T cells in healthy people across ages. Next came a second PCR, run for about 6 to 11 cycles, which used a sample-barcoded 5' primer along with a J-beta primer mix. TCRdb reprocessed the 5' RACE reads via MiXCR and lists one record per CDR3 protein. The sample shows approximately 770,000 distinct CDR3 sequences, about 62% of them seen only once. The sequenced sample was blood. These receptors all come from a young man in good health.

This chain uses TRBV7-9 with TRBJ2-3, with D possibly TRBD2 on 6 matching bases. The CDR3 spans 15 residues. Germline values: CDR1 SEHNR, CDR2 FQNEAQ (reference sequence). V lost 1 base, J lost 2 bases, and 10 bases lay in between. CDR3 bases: TGTGCCAGCAGCTTAGTGGGACTCCACACAGATACGCAGTATTTT. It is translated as CASSLVGLHTDTQYF.

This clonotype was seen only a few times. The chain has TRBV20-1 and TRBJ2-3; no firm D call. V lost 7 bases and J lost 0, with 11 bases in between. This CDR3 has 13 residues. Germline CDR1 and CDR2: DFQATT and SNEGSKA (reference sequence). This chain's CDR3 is CSGTQGSTDTQYF. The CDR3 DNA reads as TGCAGTGGGACGCAAGGGAGCACAGATACGCAGTATTTT.

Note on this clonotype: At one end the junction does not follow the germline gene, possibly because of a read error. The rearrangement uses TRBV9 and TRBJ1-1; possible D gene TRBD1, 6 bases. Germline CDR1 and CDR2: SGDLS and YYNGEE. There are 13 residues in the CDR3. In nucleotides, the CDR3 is TGTGCCTGCAGCAAATCAGGGGCCACTGAAGCTTTCTTT. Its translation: CACSKSGATEAFF.

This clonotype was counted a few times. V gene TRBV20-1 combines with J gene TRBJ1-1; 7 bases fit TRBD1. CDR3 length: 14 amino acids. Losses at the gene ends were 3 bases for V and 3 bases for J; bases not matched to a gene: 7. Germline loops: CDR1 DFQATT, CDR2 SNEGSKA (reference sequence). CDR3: CSARTGTVDTEAFF. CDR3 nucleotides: TGCAGTGCTAGGACCGGGACAGTGGACACTGAAGCTTTCTTT.

For the CDR3, the DNA is TGTGCCAGCCATGGACAGGGAAGGGGTGAAAAACTGTTTTTT. Translated, it gives CASHGQGRGEKLFF. The gene calls are TRBV27 and TRBJ1-4, with 8 bases identical to TRBD1. The germline V gene encodes CDR1 MNHEY and CDR2 SMNVEV (reference sequence). V was clipped by 8 bases and J by 7 bases; unmatched bases: 9. The CDR3 contains 14 residues.

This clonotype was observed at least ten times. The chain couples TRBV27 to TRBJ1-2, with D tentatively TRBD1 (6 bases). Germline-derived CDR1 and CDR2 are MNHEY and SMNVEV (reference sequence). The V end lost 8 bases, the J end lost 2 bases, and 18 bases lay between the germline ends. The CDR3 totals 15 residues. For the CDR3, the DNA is TGTGCCAGCGCCGGGGCGGGGGCAGTAAACTATGGCTACACCTTC. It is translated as CASAGAGAVNYGYTF.

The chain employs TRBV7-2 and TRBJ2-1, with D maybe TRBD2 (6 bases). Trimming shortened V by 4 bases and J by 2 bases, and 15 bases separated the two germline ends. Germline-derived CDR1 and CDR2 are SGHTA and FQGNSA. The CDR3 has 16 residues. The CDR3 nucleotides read TGTGCCAGCAGCTCACGGGACTCTTATACCTACAATGAGCAGTTCTTC. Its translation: CASSSRDSYTYNEQFF.

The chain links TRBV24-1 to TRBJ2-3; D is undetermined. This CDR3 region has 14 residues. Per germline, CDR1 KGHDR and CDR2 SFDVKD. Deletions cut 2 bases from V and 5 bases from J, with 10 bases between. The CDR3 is CATSDSEERDTQYF. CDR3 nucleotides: TGTGCCACCAGTGATTCCGAGGAACGAGATACGCAGTATTTT.